Listed here are 20 T cell receptor beta chains from one sample, sequenced in a study of cytomegalovirus exposure and HLA in healthy donors. Sequenced by immunoSEQ multiplex PCR; TCRdb stores in-frame clones only, minus some. Of roughly 130,000 clones in the sample, around nine tenths were seen once. Sequencing was carried out using PBMCs. All receptors derive from a man aged 30 to 39 in good health and CMV-seronegative.

The CDR3 here is CASSFDRNNQPQHF. Here the CDR3 DNA reads TGTGCCAGCAGTTTCGACAGAAACAATCAGCCCCAGCATTTT. The chain combines TRBV27 with TRBJ1-5, with TRBD1 as a possible D gene (5 bases). Trimming cost V 3 bases and J 3 bases, with 9 bases left between them. CDR3 length: 14 amino acids. CDR1 and CDR2 from the germline V gene are MNHEY and SMNVEV (reference sequence).

The chain couples TRBV25-1 to TRBJ2-7; 9 nucleotides line up with TRBD2. The trim removed 3 bases at V and 4 bases at J, leaving 7 bases unmatched. The CDR3 totals 15 residues. Per the germline V gene, CDR1 is MGHDK and CDR2 is SYGVNS. For the CDR3, the DNA is TGTGCCAGCAGTGAGGGGTTAGCGGGAGTGTACGAGCAGTACTTC. This encodes CASSEGLAGVYEQYF.

This clone turned up a few times. The rearrangement joins TRBV25-1 to TRBJ1-1; D not resolved. Germline lookup yields CDR1 MGHDK and CDR2 SYGVNS. Deletions cut 6 bases from V and 3 bases from J, with 11 bases between. This CDR3 spans 13 amino acids. The CDR3 sequence: CASREFGDTEAFF. In DNA form, the CDR3 reads TGTGCCAGCAGGGAGTTCGGGGACACTGAAGCTTTCTTT.

This sequence joins TRBV6-6 and TRBJ2-1; 10 bases are shared with TRBD2. Germline trimming cut 10 bases from V and 2 bases from J; bases unmatched to any gene: 8. There are 15 residues in the CDR3. Germline CDR1 and CDR2: MNHNY and SVGAGI (reference sequence). The DNA of the CDR3 is TGTGCCACCTACCCTAGCGGGGGACCCTACAATGAGCAGTTCTTC. Its translation: CATYPSGGPYNEQFF.

This clone appeared a few times. The V gene is TRBV10-3, the J gene TRBJ1-2; D is possibly TRBD1 (5 bases). Germline-derived CDR1 and CDR2 are ENHRY and SYGVKD. Trimming removed 11 bases from V and 2 bases from J, with 12 bases in between. The CDR3 extends over 12 amino acids. CDR3 sequence reads: CAALQENYGYTF. The CDR3 bases are TGTGCCGCCCTACAGGAGAACTATGGCTACACCTTC.

Note on this clone: At one boundary the junction diverges from the germline segment, which might be a read error. This chain links TRBV9 with TRBJ2-3; D is possibly TRBD2 (5 bases). There are 15 residues in the CDR3. CDR1 is SGDLS, CDR2 YYNGEE, per germline. The CDR3 protein is CASRVGLVGTDTQYF. The CDR3 DNA sequence: TGTGCCAGCAGGGTAGGACTTGTTGGAACAGATACGCAGTATTTT.

CDR3 sequence (DNA): TGTGCCTGGAGTGTACCCCTTACTAGGACGCTTAGAAATGAGCAGTTCTTC. Translation: CAWSVPLTRTLRNEQFF. The J gene is TRBJ2-1, the V gene TRBV30, with a weak D call TRBD2 (5 bases). This CDR3 has 17 residues. V was cut by 0 bases and J by 7 bases, with 22 bases left in between. Per germline, CDR1 GTSNPN and CDR2 SVGIG (reference sequence).

The chain carries TRBV5-1 and TRBJ1-5; D gene uncertain. The CDR3 is 15 amino acids. V lost 2 bases and J lost 4, with 13 bases in between. Per the germline V gene, CDR1 is SGHRS and CDR2 is YFSETQ. CDR3 bases: TGCGCCAGCAGCTTATTAGCCGGAGGAAATCAGCCCCAGCATTTT. Translation gives CASSLLAGGNQPQHF.

The chain carries TRBV27 and TRBJ2-7; possible D gene TRBD1, 5 bases. Germline V gives CDR1 MNHEY, CDR2 SMNVEV (reference sequence). The CDR3 runs to 13 residues. V was trimmed by 3 bases and J by 4 bases, leaving 10 bases between them. CDR3: CASSLATDYEQYF. The DNA of the CDR3 is TGTGCCAGCAGTTTGGCGACAGATTACGAGCAGTACTTC.

The chain joins TRBV11-2 to TRBJ2-6; tentatively, D is TRBD1 (6 bases). Germline CDR1 and CDR2: SGHAT and FQNNGV. V shed 4 bases and J shed 0 bases, with 13 bases lying between them. The CDR3 is 17 residues long. CDR3: CASSYRVRVSGANVLTF. Here the CDR3 DNA reads TGTGCCAGCAGCTACAGGGTCAGGGTCTCTGGGGCCAACGTCCTGACTTTC. Full variable domain (missing parts from reference TRBV11-2 and TRBJ2-6): EAGVAQSPRYKIIEKRQSVAFWCNPISGHATLYWYQQILGQGPKLLIQFQNNGVVDDSQLPKDRFSAERLKGVDSTLKIQPAKLEDSAVYLCASSYRVRVSGANVLTFGAGSRLTVL.

V and J are TRBV5-4 and TRBJ2-1; TRBD2 agrees at 11 bases. With V trimmed by 3 bases and J by 2 bases, 4 bases remained unmatched. Germline CDR1 is SGHNT and CDR2 is YYREEE (reference sequence). The CDR3 totals 16 residues. CDR3 protein: CASSSSGRQAYNEQFF. The DNA for the CDR3 is TGTGCCAGCAGCTCTAGCGGGAGGCAAGCCTACAATGAGCAGTTCTTC. Combining the CDR3 with reference TRBV5-4 and TRBJ2-1 gives the whole variable domain ETGVTQSPTHLIKTRGQQVTLRCSSQSGHNTVSWYQQALGQGPQFIFQYYREEENGRGNFPPRFSGLQFPNYSSELNVNALELDDSALYLCASSSSGRQAYNEQFFGPGTRLTVL.

The rearrangement uses TRBV29-1 and TRBJ2-3, with 9 bases identical to TRBD2. J lost 2 bases, V lost 1 base, and 4 bases had no gene match. This CDR3 has 15 residues. Germline CDR1 is SQVTM and CDR2 is ANQGSEA. The CDR3 DNA is TGCAGCGTTGAAGGGCTAGCGGGGTACACAGATACGCAGTATTTT. Translation gives CSVEGLAGYTDTQYF.

The chain carries TRBV7-9 and TRBJ1-2; TRBD1 matches at 7 bases. The CDR3 contains 14 residues. Germline V gene data show CDR1 as SEHNR and CDR2 as FQNEAQ (reference sequence). J gave up 4 bases and V 0 bases, and 2 bases lay outside the gene matches. As DNA, the CDR3 is TGTGCCAGCAGCTTAGCGGACAGGTTCTATGGCTACACCTTC. Amino acid sequence: CASSLADRFYGYTF.

The rearrangement uses TRBV30 and TRBJ1-2; the D gene is possibly TRBD1 (5 bases). Germline values: CDR1 GTSNPN, CDR2 SVGIG (reference sequence). This CDR3 is built from 17 residues. Deletions cut 1 base from V and 5 bases from J, with 23 bases between. CDR3: CAWSAGGSTLRPYGYTF. CDR3 sequence (DNA): TGTGCCTGGAGTGCCGGGGGGTCCACCCTAAGACCATATGGCTACACCTTC.

The chain joins TRBV5-6 to TRBJ2-7, with D unclear. The germline CDR1 and CDR2 sequences are SGHDT and YYEEEE. CDR3 length: 14 amino acids. V shed 0 bases and J shed 5 bases, with 12 bases lying between them. CDR3 region: CASSLDPRAHEQYF. The CDR3 DNA follows: TGTGCCAGCAGCTTGGATCCTAGAGCCCACGAGCAGTACTTC.

The rearrangement uses TRBV30 and TRBJ2-1, with a weak D call TRBD2 (5 bases). Germline CDR1 is GTSNPN and CDR2 is SVGIG (reference sequence). V gave up 0 bases and J gave up 2 bases, with 8 bases separating them. The CDR3 runs 14 residues. The CDR3: CAWSVASPYNEQFF. As DNA, the CDR3 is TGTGCCTGGAGTGTCGCTAGCCCCTACAATGAGCAGTTCTTC. Full variable domain (outside the CDR3, taken from reference TRBV30 and TRBJ2-1): SQTIHQWPATLVQPVGSPLSLECTVEGTSNPNLYWYRQAAGRGLQLLFYSVGIGQISSEVPQNLSASRPQDRQFILSSKKLLLSDSGFYLCAWSVASPYNEQFFGPGTRLTVL.

The V and J genes are TRBV10-2 and TRBJ2-2, with TRBD2 matching over 8 bases. The V gene's germline CDR1 is WSHSY and CDR2 SAAADI. This CDR3 region has 16 residues. The V and J ends lost 9 bases and 4 bases, in that order; junction bases with no gene match: 13. The CDR3 reads CASLNSAGGSTGELFF. The CDR3 DNA is TGCGCCAGTCTCAATAGCGCGGGAGGTAGCACCGGGGAGCTGTTTTTT.

The chain has TRBV2 and TRBJ2-5; D is ambiguous. The J call may be mistaken, given a closer DNA end match to TRBJ2-7. The CDR3 consists of 11 residues. From germline, CDR1 is SNHLY and CDR2 FYNNEI. The CDR3 sequence is CASSERYEQYF. The CDR3 DNA sequence: TGTGCCAGCAGTGAGAGGTACGAGCAGTACTTC.

The chain recombines TRBV11-2 with TRBJ1-1; D possibly corresponds to TRBD1 (6 bases). Germline V gene data show CDR1 as SGHAT and CDR2 as FQNNGV. Trimming removed 5 bases from V and 4 bases from J, with 23 bases in between. The CDR3 spans 17 residues. The CDR3 spells CASSPRILTGRSTEAFF. The CDR3 nucleotides read TGTGCCAGCAGCCCCCGCATACTTACAGGGCGGAGCACTGAAGCTTTCTTT.

The chain has TRBV5-6 and TRBJ1-2; tentative D call: TRBD1 (5 bases). From germline, CDR1 is SGHDT and CDR2 YYEEEE. This CDR3 is 13 amino acids long. Trimming took 4 bases from V and 8 from J, leaving 15 bases between them. The CDR3 coding sequence is TGTGCCAGCAGCGTCCAGGGCTATGAGGGCTACACCTTC. It translates to CASSVQGYEGYTF.